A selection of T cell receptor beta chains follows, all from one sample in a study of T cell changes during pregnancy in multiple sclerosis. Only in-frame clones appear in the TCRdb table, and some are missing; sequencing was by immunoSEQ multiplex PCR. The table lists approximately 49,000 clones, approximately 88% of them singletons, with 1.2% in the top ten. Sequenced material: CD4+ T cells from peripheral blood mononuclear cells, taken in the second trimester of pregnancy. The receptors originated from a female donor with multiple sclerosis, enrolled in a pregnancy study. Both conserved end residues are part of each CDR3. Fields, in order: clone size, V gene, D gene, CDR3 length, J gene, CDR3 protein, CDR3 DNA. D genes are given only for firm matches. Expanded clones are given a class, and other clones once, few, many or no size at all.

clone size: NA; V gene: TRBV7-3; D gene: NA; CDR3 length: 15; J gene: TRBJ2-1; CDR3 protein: CASSLGRTYGNEQFF; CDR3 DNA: TGTGCCAGCAGCTTAGGGAGAACCTACGGGAATGAGCAGTTCTTC
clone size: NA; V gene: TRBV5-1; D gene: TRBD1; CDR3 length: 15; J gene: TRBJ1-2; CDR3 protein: CASSSDRGQNYGYTF; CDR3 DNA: TGCGCCAGCAGCTCGGACAGGGGGCAAAACTATGGCTACACCTTC
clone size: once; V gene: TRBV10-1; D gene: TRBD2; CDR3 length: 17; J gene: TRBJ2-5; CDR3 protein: CASSGNLGAGGRETQYF; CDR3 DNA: TGCGCCAGCAGTGGGAACCTAGGGGCGGGAGGTCGAGAGACCCAGTACTTC
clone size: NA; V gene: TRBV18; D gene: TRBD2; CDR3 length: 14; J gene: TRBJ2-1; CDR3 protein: CASSVLAGENEQFF; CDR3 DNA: TGTGCCAGCTCAGTCCTAGCGGGAGAGAATGAGCAGTTCTTC
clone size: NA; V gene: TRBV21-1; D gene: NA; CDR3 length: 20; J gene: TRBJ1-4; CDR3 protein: CASSKRSRQGYVGTNEKLFF; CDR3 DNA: TGTGCCAGCAGCAAAAGGTCTCGGCAGGGGTACGTCGGAACTAATGAAAAACTGTTTTTT
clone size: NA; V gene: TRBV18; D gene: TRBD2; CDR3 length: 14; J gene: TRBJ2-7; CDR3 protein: CASSLGLAGDEQYF; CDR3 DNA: TGTGCCAGCTCCCTGGGGCTAGCGGGAGACGAGCAGTACTTC
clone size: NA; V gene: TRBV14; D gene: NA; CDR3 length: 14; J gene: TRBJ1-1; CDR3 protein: CASSRYPGSAEAFF; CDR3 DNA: TGTGCCAGCAGCCGATATCCGGGGTCGGCTGAAGCTTTCTTT
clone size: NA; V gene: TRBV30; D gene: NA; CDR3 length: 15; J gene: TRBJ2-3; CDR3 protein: CALLRITRSTDTQYF; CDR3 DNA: TGTGCCTTACTCAGAATCACTAGAAGCACAGATACGCAGTATTTT
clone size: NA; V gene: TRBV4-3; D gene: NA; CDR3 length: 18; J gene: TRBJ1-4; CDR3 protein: CASSQDSPLVAANEKLFF; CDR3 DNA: TGCGCCAGCAGCCAAGATTCTCCTCTCGTTGCGGCTAATGAAAAACTGTTTTTT
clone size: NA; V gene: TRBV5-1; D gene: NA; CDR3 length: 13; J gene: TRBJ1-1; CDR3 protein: CASSLLGDDEAFF; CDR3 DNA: TGCGCCAGCAGCTTGCTAGGGGATGATGAAGCTTTCTTT
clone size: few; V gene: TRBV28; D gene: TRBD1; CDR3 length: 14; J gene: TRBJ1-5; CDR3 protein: CASSLGQVYQPQHF; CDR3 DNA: TGTGCCAGCAGTCTCGGACAGGTCTATCAGCCCCAGCATTTT
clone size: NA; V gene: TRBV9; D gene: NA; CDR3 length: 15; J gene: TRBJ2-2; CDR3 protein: CASSVRRDPTGELFF; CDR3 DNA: TGTGCCAGCAGCGTCCGGAGGGACCCGACCGGGGAGCTGTTTTTT
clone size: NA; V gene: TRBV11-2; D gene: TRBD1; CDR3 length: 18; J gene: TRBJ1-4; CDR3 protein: CASSLVGTARTTNEKLFF; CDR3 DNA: TGTGCCAGCAGCTTAGTGGGGACAGCTAGGACAACTAATGAAAAACTGTTTTTT
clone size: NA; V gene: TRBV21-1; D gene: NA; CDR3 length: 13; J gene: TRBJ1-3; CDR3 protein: CASKENAGNTIYF; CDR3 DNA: TGTGCCAGCAAAGAGAATGCCGGAAACACCATATATTTT
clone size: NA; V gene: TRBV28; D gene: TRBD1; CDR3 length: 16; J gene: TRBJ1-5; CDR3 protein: CASSKRQGASNQPQHF; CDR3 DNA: TGTGCCAGCAGTAAACGACAGGGGGCAAGCAATCAGCCCCAGCATTTT
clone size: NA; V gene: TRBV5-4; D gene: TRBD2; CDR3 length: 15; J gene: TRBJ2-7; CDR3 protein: CASSLRLAGADEQYF; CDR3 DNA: TGTGCCAGCAGCCTTCGACTAGCGGGAGCGGACGAGCAGTACTTC
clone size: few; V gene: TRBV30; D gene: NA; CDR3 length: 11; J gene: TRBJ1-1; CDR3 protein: CAWDRDYRAFF; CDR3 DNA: TGTGCCTGGGACCGGGACTATCGGGCTTTCTTT
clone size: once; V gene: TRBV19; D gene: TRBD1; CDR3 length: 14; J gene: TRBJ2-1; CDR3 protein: CAANPGQGYNEQFF; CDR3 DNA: TGTGCCGCGAATCCGGGACAGGGGTACAATGAGCAGTTCTTC
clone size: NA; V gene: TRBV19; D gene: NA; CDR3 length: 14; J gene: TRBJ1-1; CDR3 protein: CASSSGLRNTEAFF; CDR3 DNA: TGTGCCAGTAGTTCGGGACTGAGGAACACTGAAGCTTTCTTT
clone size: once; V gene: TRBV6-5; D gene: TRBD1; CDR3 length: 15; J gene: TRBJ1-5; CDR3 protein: CASRPTGDSNQPQHF; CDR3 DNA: TGTGCCAGCAGACCCACAGGGGATAGCAATCAGCCCCAGCATTTT
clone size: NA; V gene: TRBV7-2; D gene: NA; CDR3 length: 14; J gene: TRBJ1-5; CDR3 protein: CASSGGTGRQPQHF; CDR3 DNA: TGTGCCAGCAGCGGAGGGACTGGTAGGCAGCCCCAGCATTTT
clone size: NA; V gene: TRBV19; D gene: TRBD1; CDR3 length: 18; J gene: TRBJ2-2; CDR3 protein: CASSIKGTGITNTGELFF; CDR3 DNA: TGTGCCAGTAGTATTAAGGGGACAGGCATAACGAACACCGGGGAGCTGTTTTTT